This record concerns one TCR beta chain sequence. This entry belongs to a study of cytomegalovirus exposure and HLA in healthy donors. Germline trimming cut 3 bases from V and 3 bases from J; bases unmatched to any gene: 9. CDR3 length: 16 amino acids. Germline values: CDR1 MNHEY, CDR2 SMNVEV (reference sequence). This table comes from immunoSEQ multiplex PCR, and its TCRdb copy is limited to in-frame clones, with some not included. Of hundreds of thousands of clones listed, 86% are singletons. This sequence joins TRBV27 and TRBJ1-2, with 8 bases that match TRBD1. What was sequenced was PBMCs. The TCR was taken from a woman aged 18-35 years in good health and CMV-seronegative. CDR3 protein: CASSFKSGGGYYGYTF. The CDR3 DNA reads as TGTGCCAGCAGTTTCAAATCAGGGGGCGGATACTATGGCTACACCTTC.